Presented here are 9 T cell receptor beta chains from one specimen sequenced in a study of T cell changes during pregnancy in multiple sclerosis. Generated by immunoSEQ multiplex PCR, the TCRdb table keeps only in-frame clones and is missing some. The sample consists of about 57,000 clones, 92% of them appearing once. The sample here was CD4+ T cells from peripheral blood mononuclear cells, taken in the second trimester of pregnancy. These receptors were collected from a female donor with multiple sclerosis, enrolled in a pregnancy study.

The chain is built from TRBV6-6 and TRBJ2-3, with D possibly being TRBD1 (8 bases). Germline-derived CDR1 and CDR2 are MNHNY and SVGAGI (reference sequence). V lost 6 bases to trimming and J lost 3 bases, with 19 bases between them. The CDR3 sequence is 16 residues long. CDR3: CASRQGGTPGTDTQYF. The CDR3, as DNA: TGTGCCAGCAGACAGGGGGGGACCCCTGGGACAGATACGCAGTATTTT.

CDR3 residues: CASSQDATRGTNEKLFF. The CDR3 DNA reads as TGTGCCAGCAGCCAAGACGCCACCCGGGGAACTAATGAAAAACTGTTTTTT. The gene calls are TRBV4-2 and TRBJ1-4, with D uncertain. Germline CDR1 is LGHNA and CDR2 is YNFKEQ. V was cut by 0 bases and J by 1 base, with 12 bases left in between. This CDR3 has 17 amino acids.

The chain has TRBV6-5 and TRBJ2-2, with 10 bases that match TRBD2. The CDR3 runs 16 residues. CDR1 MNHEY and CDR2 SVGAGI come from the germline V gene. V was clipped by 0 bases and J by 4 bases; unmatched bases: 2. The CDR3 DNA reads TGTGCCAGCAGTTACTCGGGACTAGCGAGCACCGGGGAGCTGTTTTTT. Translation gives CASSYSGLASTGELFF.

The J gene is TRBJ1-2, the V gene TRBV7-2; 7 bases are a match to TRBD1. J was trimmed by 8 bases and V by 2 bases; bases with no gene match: 8. Germline V gives CDR1 SGHTA, CDR2 FQGNSA. There are 14 residues in the CDR3. CDR3 sequence reads: CASSLTWQGEGYTF. CDR3 DNA: TGTGCCAGCAGCTTAACATGGCAGGGGGAAGGCTACACCTTC.

This clone came up once. The chain employs TRBV6-5 and TRBJ1-6, with D possibly TRBD1 on 6 matching bases. V was shortened by 0 bases and J by 6 bases, with 9 bases between the two germline ends. The germline V gene has CDR1 MNHEY and CDR2 SVGAGI. There are 15 residues in the CDR3. The CDR3 DNA follows: TGTGCCAGCAGTTACTCAGGGACACTTAATTCACCCCTCCACTTT. It yields the protein CASSYSGTLNSPLHF.

The rearrangement joins TRBV2 to TRBJ2-5; TRBD2 matches 8 bases. The V segment lost 9 bases and the J segment 1 base; nucleotides outside the gene matches: 4. The CDR3 loop spans 13 amino acids. CDR1 SNHLY and CDR2 FYNNEI come from the germline V gene. The CDR3 region has the DNA TGTGCCAGTAAGACTAGCGCCCAAGAGACCCAGTACTTC. Translating gives CASKTSAQETQYF.

This clone was found once. V gene TRBV19 combines with J gene TRBJ1-4, with D possibly TRBD1 on 5 matching bases. V dropped 5 bases and J dropped 4 bases, with 14 bases sitting between them. CDR3 length: 15 residues. CDR1 is LNHDA and CDR2 is SQIVND in the germline V gene (reference sequence). The CDR3, as DNA: TGTGCCAGTAGTCCCCGGGGGAGATTTAATGAAAAACTGTTTTTT. This encodes CASSPRGRFNEKLFF. Supplemented by reference TRBV19 and TRBJ1-4, the full variable domain reads DGGITQSPKYLFRKEGQNVTLSCEQNLNHDAMYWYRQDPGQGLRLIYYSQIVNDFQKGDIAEGYSVSREKKESFPLTVTSAQKNPTAFYLCASSPRGRFNEKLFFGSGTQLSVL.

The rearrangement links TRBV30 to TRBJ2-7; D ambiguous. The CDR3 contains 13 residues. V was shortened by 4 bases and J by 0 bases, with 10 bases between the two germline ends. Germline V CDR1 and CDR2: GTSNPN, SVGIG (reference sequence). DNA for the CDR3: TGTGCCTGGAAGCCGGGTTTCTCCTACGAGCAGTACTTC. Residues: CAWKPGFSYEQYF.

The gene calls are TRBV7-3 and TRBJ2-2, with D perhaps TRBD2 (7 bases). Trimming took off 4 bases at V and 5 bases at J, with 14 bases between the two ends. Germline loops: CDR1 SGHTA, CDR2 FQGTGA. The CDR3 length is 15 residues. CDR3 nucleotide sequence: TGTGCCAGCAGCTCGGCCGGGGGGCCGACCGGGGAGCTGTTTTTT. It codes for CASSSAGGPTGELFF.